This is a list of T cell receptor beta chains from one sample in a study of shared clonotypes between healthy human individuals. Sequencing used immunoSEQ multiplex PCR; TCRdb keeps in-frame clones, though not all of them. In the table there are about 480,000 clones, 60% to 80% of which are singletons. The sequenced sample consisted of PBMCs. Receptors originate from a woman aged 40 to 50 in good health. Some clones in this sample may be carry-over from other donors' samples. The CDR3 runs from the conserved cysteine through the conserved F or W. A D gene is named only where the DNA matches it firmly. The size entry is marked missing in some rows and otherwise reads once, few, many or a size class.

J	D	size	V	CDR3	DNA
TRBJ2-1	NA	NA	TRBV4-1	CASSQPGQRVNNEQFF	TGCGCCAGCAGCCAACCCGGACAGCGGGTAAACAATGAGCAGTTCTTC
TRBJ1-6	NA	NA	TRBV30	CACLQGRGSGSSPLHF	TGTGCCTGCCTACAGGGCAGGGGTTCCGGGAGTTCACCCCTCCACTTT
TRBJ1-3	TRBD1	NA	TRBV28	CASTAVDRSSGNTIYF	TGTGCCAGCACCGCGGTGGACAGGTCCTCTGGAAACACCATATATTTT
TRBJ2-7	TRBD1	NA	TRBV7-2	CASGQGAYEQYF	TGTGCCTCTGGACAGGGGGCCTACGAGCAGTACTTC
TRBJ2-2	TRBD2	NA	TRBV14	CASSPIAGAGELFF	TGTGCCAGCAGCCCAATAGCGGGAGCCGGGGAGCTGTTTTTT
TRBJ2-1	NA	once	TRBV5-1	CASSSKTGLGIFEQFF	TGCGCCAGCAGCTCGAAGACGGGACTGGGGATCTTTGAGCAGTTCTTC
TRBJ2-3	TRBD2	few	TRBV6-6	CASSYFGTSPETQYF	TGTGCCAGCAGTTACTTTGGGACTAGCCCAGAGACGCAGTATTTT
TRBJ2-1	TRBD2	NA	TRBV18	CASSPGLGSGSGNEQFF	TGTGCCAGCTCACCAGGGCTTGGTAGCGGGAGTGGAAATGAGCAGTTCTTC
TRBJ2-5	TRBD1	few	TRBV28	CASSKIDRVPETQYF	TGTGCCAGCAGCAAAATAGACAGGGTTCCAGAGACCCAGTACTTC
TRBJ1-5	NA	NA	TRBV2	CASSPTHTIQPQHF	TGTGCCAGCAGTCCAACCCACACGATTCAGCCCCAGCATTTT
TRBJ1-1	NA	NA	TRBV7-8	CASSLGGGTEAFF	TGTGCCAGCAGCTTAGGGGGAGGCACTGAAGCTTTCTTT